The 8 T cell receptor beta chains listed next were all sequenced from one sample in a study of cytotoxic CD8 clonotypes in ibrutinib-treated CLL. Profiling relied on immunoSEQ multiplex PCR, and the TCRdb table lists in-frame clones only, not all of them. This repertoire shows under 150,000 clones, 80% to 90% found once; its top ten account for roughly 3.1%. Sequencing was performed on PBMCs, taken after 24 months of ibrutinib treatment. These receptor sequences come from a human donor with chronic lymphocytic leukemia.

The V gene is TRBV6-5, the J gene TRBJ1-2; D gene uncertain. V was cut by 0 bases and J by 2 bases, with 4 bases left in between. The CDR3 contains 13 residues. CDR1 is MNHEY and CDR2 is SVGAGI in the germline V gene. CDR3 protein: CASSYSRNYGYTF. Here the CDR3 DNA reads TGTGCCAGCAGTTACTCCCGAAACTATGGCTACACCTTC.

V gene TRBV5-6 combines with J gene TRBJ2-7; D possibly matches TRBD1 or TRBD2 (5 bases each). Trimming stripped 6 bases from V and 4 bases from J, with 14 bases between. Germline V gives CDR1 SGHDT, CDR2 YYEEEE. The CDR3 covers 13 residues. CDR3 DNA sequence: TGTGCCAGCAAAGGGACCCCACCTTACGAGCAGTACTTC. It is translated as CASKGTPPYEQYF.

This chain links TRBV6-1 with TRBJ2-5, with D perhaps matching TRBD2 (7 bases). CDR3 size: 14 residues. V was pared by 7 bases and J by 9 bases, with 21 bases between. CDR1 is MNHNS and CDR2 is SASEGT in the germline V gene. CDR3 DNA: TGTGCCAGCATTACGACAGGTTCCCGGGGGGCCCAGTACTTC. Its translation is CASITTGSRGAQYF.

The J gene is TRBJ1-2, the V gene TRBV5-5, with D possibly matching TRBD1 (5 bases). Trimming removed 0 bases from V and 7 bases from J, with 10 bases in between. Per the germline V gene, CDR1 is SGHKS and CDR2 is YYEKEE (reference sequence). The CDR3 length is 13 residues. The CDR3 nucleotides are TGTGCCAGCAGCTTGGGACAGACCGGTGGCTACACCTTC. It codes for CASSLGQTGGYTF.

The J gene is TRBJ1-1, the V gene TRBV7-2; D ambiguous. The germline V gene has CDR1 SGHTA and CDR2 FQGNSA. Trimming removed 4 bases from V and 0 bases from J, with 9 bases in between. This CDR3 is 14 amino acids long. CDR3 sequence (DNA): TGTGCCAGCAGCTCCGCTGGCATGAACACTGAAGCTTTCTTT. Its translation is CASSSAGMNTEAFF. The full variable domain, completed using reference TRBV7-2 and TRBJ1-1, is GAGVSQSPSNKVTEKGKDVELRCDPISGHTALYWYRQSLGQGLEFLIYFQGNSAPDKSGLPSDRFSAERTGGSVSTLTIQRTQQEDSAVYLCASSSAGMNTEAFFGQGTRLTVV.

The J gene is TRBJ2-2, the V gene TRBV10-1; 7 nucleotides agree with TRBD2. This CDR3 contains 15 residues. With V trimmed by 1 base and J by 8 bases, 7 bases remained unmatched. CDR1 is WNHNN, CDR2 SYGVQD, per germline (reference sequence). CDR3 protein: CASSEWEGFFGELFF. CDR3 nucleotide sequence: TGCGCCAGCAGTGAGTGGGAGGGGTTCTTTGGGGAGCTGTTTTTT.

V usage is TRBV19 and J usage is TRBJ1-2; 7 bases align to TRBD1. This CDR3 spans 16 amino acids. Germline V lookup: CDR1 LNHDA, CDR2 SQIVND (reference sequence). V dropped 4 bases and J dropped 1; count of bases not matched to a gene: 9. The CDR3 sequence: CASSNYRDSLNYGYTF. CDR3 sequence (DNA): TGTGCCAGTAGTAACTACCGGGACAGCCTTAACTATGGCTACACCTTC.

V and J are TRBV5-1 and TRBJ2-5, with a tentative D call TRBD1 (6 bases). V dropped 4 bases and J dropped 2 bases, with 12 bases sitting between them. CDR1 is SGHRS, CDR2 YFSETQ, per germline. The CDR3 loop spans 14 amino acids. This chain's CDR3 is CASSPAGAQETQYF. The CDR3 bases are TGCGCCAGCAGCCCGGCAGGGGCACAAGAGACCCAGTACTTC.